Below, 30 T cell receptor beta chains from the same sample are listed, as sequenced in a study of Ad26.COV2.S vaccination and SARS-CoV-2 variants. The repertoire was sequenced with immunoSEQ multiplex PCR; TCRdb's copy has only in-frame clones and lacks some. The sample lists fewer than 600,000 clones; roughly nine tenths were seen once. Treatment: some 20 received Ad26.COV2.S at low or high dose, single or two shots; five or six received placebo; per-sample allocation not given. Vaccine and placebo recipients were sampled on day 63 after the first injection. The material sequenced was peripheral blood, taken in a trial of Ad26.COV2.S vaccine versus placebo. These TCRs come from a person aged 18-65 years who received the Ad26.COV2.S COVID-19 vaccine or a placebo.

In its sample, this clone was seen a few times. The chain is built from TRBV3-1 (or the pseudogene TRBV3-2) and TRBJ1-5, with a weak D call TRBD1 (6 bases). The CDR3 is 14 amino acids. V was clipped by 4 bases and J by 7 bases, with 14 bases between them. From germline, CDR1 is LGHDT and CDR2 YNNKEL (reference sequence). The CDR3: CASSPDRFRQPQHF. In DNA, the CDR3 is TGTGCCAGCAGCCCTGACAGGTTTCGGCAGCCCCAGCATTTT.

This clone was counted a few times. In DNA form, the CDR3 reads TGCGCCAGCACTGGTGGGTACCCCACAGATACGCAGTATTTT. Residues: CASTGGYPTDTQYF. The chain recombines TRBV10-2 with TRBJ2-3, with D hard to call. The V and J ends lost 7 bases and 2 bases respectively, with 13 bases between them. Germline V gene lookup returns CDR1 WSHSY and CDR2 SAAADI. CDR3 length: 14 residues.

The genes are TRBV9 and TRBJ2-3, with 12 bases identical to TRBD1. The J segment lost 4 bases and the V segment lost 4 bases, leaving 10 bases of the junction unmatched. The germline V gene has CDR1 SGDLS and CDR2 YYNGEE. The CDR3 is made up of 17 amino acids. In nucleotides, the CDR3 is TGTGCCAGCAGCCCTACCCCGGGACAGGGGGCATCAGATACGCAGTATTTT. Its translation: CASSPTPGQGASDTQYF.

The chain carries TRBV19 and TRBJ2-7, with D uncertain. Trimming shortened V by 0 bases and J by 7 bases, and 10 bases separated the two germline ends. Germline-derived CDR1 and CDR2 are LNHDA and SQIVND (reference sequence). The CDR3 totals 13 residues. CDR3 region: CASSIDLSWEQYF. The CDR3 DNA follows: TGTGCCAGTAGTATAGATCTTTCCTGGGAGCAGTACTTC.

Worth noting for this clone: Different DNA sequences within this sample yield the same CDR3. J is TRBJ2-2 and V is TRBV9; D is unresolved. The CDR3 is 12 amino acids. Germline V CDR1 and CDR2: SGDLS, YYNGEE. Trimming took 5 bases from V and 3 from J, leaving 5 bases between them. For the CDR3, the DNA is TGTGCCAGCAGTGTCGACACCGGGGAGCTGTTTTTT. Its translation: CASSVDTGELFF.

The rearrangement links TRBV9 to TRBJ2-5, with 12 bases identical to TRBD1. Germline lookup yields CDR1 SGDLS and CDR2 YYNGEE. The CDR3 runs 15 residues. V lost 2 bases and J lost 4; bases outside the gene matches: 3. CDR3 sequence: CASSVLGQGAETQYF. The CDR3 region has the DNA TGTGCCAGCAGCGTCTTGGGACAGGGGGCAGAGACCCAGTACTTC.

This chain joins TRBV27 and TRBJ1-1; 7 bases are shared with TRBD1. CDR3 length: 14 residues. From germline, CDR1 is MNHEY and CDR2 SMNVEV (reference sequence). With V trimmed by 6 bases and J by 1 base, 5 bases remained unmatched. CDR3 amino acids: CASRTGQQNTEAFF. The CDR3 region has the DNA TGTGCCAGCAGAACGGGACAGCAGAACACTGAAGCTTTCTTT.

The chain uses TRBV29-1 and TRBJ1-1, with TRBD1 as a possible D gene (6 bases). The germline gives CDR1 SQVTM, CDR2 ANQGSEA. Trimming pared 6 bases from V and 3 bases from J, leaving 11 bases between. CDR3 length: 12 residues. The CDR3 DNA sequence: TGCAGCGTCAACAGGGTAGACACTGAAGCTTTCTTT. It yields the protein CSVNRVDTEAFF.

The chain has TRBV6-2 or TRBV6-3 and TRBJ2-2, with 7 bases matching TRBD1. The CDR3 totals 15 residues. With V trimmed by 6 bases and J by 5 bases, 9 bases remained unmatched. The germline V gene encodes CDR1 MNHEY and CDR2 SVGEGT. CDR3 loop: CASSRDRVGTGELFF. CDR3 nucleotide sequence: TGTGCCAGCAGCCGCGACAGGGTTGGGACCGGGGAGCTGTTTTTT.

A single count supports this clone. The chain employs TRBV6-5 and TRBJ2-7; 8 bases map to TRBD1. Looked up from germline, CDR1 is MNHEY and CDR2 is SVGAGI. The CDR3 covers 15 residues. Trimming at V came to 0 bases and at J to 3 bases, leaving 4 bases not matched to a gene. The CDR3 sequence: CASSYSWDRFYEQYF. CDR3 bases: TGTGCCAGCAGTTACTCATGGGACAGGTTCTACGAGCAGTACTTC.

With respect to this clone: Germline is not matched at one junction end, which may reflect a read error. V gene TRBV27 combines with J gene TRBJ2-7; no definite D call. The CDR3 length is 10 residues. The germline V gene encodes CDR1 MNHEY and CDR2 SMNVEV (reference sequence). CDR3 amino acids: CASNVGSSCF. The CDR3 nucleotides read TGTGCCAGCAACGTGGGCAGCTCCTGCTTC.

CDR3 bases: TGTGCCTGGAGAGTCGCGGGAGGGTGGACAGATACGCAGTATTTT. It encodes CAWRVAGGWTDTQYF. This sequence joins TRBV30 and TRBJ2-3, with 9 bases fitting TRBD2. V gave up 3 bases and J gave up 3 bases; unmatched junction bases: 7. This CDR3 has 15 amino acids. Per germline, CDR1 GTSNPN and CDR2 SVGIG (reference sequence). The full variable domain, completed using reference TRBV30 and TRBJ2-3, is SQTIHQWPATLVQPVGSPLSLECTVEGTSNPNLYWYRQAAGRGLQLLFYSVGIGQISSEVPQNLSASRPQDRQFILSSKKLLLSDSGFYLCAWRVAGGWTDTQYFGPGTRLTVL.

V and J are TRBV3-1 (or the pseudogene TRBV3-2) and TRBJ1-2; TRBD1 might be the D (5 bases). The V end was cut by 0 bases, the J end by 6 bases, with 14 bases between. Germline assignment: CDR1 LGHDT and CDR2 YNNKEL (reference sequence). CDR3 length: 15 amino acids. The CDR3 is CASSQEGTRAHGYTF. CDR3 nucleotides: TGTGCCAGCAGCCAAGAAGGCACCAGGGCGCATGGCTACACCTTC.

V is TRBV9 and J is TRBJ1-2; no firm D call. Trimming removed 0 bases from V and 4 bases from J, with 16 bases in between. The germline V gene encodes CDR1 SGDLS and CDR2 YYNGEE. This CDR3 comprises 16 residues. This chain's CDR3 is CASSVENRLGLYGYTF. The CDR3 region has the DNA TGTGCCAGCAGCGTAGAAAACAGACTTGGACTCTATGGCTACACCTTC.

For the CDR3, the DNA is TGTGCCAGCAGCTCCCCTCTAAACCCTACCGGGGAGCTGTTTTTT. It specifies CASSSPLNPTGELFF. The chain has TRBV7-9 and TRBJ2-2; D remains ambiguous. Trimming cost V 4 bases and J 5 bases, with 14 bases left between them. This CDR3 is 15 amino acids long. Looked up from germline, CDR1 is SEHNR and CDR2 is FQNEAQ (reference sequence).

The V and J genes are TRBV10-2 and TRBJ2-1, with a possible D match to TRBD2 (5 bases). From germline, CDR1 is WSHSY and CDR2 SAAADI. This CDR3 spans 16 amino acids. Trimming removed 4 bases at V and 0 bases at J, with 13 bases between. The CDR3 nucleotides are TGCGCCAGCAGTGTTGGGCCTAGCATCTCCTACAATGAGCAGTTCTTC. Translated: CASSVGPSISYNEQFF.

On this clone itself: This same CDR3 is encoded by further DNA sequences in the sample. The chain has TRBV6-6 and TRBJ2-7; tentatively, D is TRBD1 (5 bases). Germline lookup yields CDR1 MNHNY and CDR2 SVGAGI (reference sequence). The V gene lost 2 bases and the J gene lost 3 bases, with 11 bases spanning the gap. The CDR3 loop spans 14 amino acids. CDR3 amino acids: CASSYGQGSYEQYF. The CDR3 DNA sequence: TGTGCCAGCAGTTACGGGCAGGGAAGCTACGAGCAGTACTTC.

The chain employs TRBV5-4 and TRBJ2-2; D not resolved. The CDR3 spans 15 residues. The germline gives CDR1 SGHNT, CDR2 YYREEE (reference sequence). Trimming shortened V by 1 base and J by 4 bases, and 11 bases separated the two germline ends. The CDR3 coding sequence is TGTGCCAGCAGCTTGTCTCTGGGGTCCACCGGGGAGCTGTTTTTT. Translating gives CASSLSLGSTGELFF.

This chain joins TRBV3-1 (or the pseudogene TRBV3-2) and TRBJ1-4; D ambiguous. Deletions cut 1 base from V and 3 bases from J, with 12 bases between. Germline CDR1 LGHDT, CDR2 YNNKEL (reference sequence). CDR3 length: 16 amino acids. This CDR3 is CASSQVPPGANEKLFF. Here the CDR3 DNA reads TGTGCCAGCAGCCAAGTGCCACCGGGAGCTAATGAAAAACTGTTTTTT.

This chain links TRBV6-5 with TRBJ2-7; no clear D gene. Germline V gene lookup returns CDR1 MNHEY and CDR2 SVGAGI. V gave up 2 bases and J gave up 4 bases, with 15 bases separating them. CDR3 size: 15 residues. CDR3: CASSYGDVGSYEQYF. CDR3 coding DNA: TGTGCCAGCAGTTACGGGGATGTTGGGTCGTACGAGCAGTACTTC.

The chain uses TRBV14 and TRBJ2-1, with 12 nucleotides matching TRBD2. Trimming removed 0 bases from V and 4 bases from J; junction bases left unmatched: 10. Germline values: CDR1 SGHDN, CDR2 FVKESK. The CDR3 runs to 19 residues. CDR3 nucleotide sequence: TGTGCCAGCAGCCAAGATCTTGCGCTAGCGGGAGGGGAGTACAATGAGCAGTTCTTC. It specifies CASSQDLALAGGEYNEQFF.

The chain recombines TRBV6-5 with TRBJ2-1, with TRBD2 matching 8 bases. V was pared by 3 bases and J by 7 bases, with 8 bases of the junction left unmatched. CDR1 and CDR2 from the germline V gene are MNHEY and SVGAGI. The length of the CDR3 is 15 residues. In DNA form, the CDR3 reads TGTGCCAGCAGTTATAGTAAGGGACTAGTAAATGAGCAGTTCTTC. Its translation is CASSYSKGLVNEQFF.

This sequence joins TRBV7-8 and TRBJ2-5; 7 positions agree with TRBD2. The germline CDR1 and CDR2 sequences are SGHVS and FQNEAQ. The CDR3 consists of 15 residues. The ends lost 5 bases at V and 5 bases at J; junction bases unmatched: 11. The DNA of the CDR3 is TGTGCCAGCAGCCTTCCTCTAGGGCGGGGGGAGACCCAGTACTTC. It is translated as CASSLPLGRGETQYF.

This clone has a single count. The chain couples TRBV5-1 to TRBJ2-1; 10 nucleotides align to TRBD2. This CDR3 has 15 amino acids. Germline V gives CDR1 SGHRS, CDR2 YFSETQ. J was trimmed by 7 bases and V by 3 bases; bases with no gene match: 7. The CDR3 reads CASSWSGRETNEQFF. The CDR3 DNA reads TGCGCCAGCAGCTGGAGCGGGAGGGAAACTAATGAGCAGTTCTTC.

The V gene is TRBV30, the J gene TRBJ2-7; D possibly corresponds to TRBD2 (5 bases). Between the trimmed V and J ends, which lost 2 bases and 7 bases, there was a span of 15 bases. The germline V gene has CDR1 GTSNPN and CDR2 SVGIG (reference sequence). CDR3 size: 13 residues. The CDR3 sequence is CAWSPTTLLEQYF. In DNA form, the CDR3 reads TGTGCCTGGAGTCCGACTACACTACTGGAGCAGTACTTC.

Remarks on this clone: Other nucleotide sequences from this sample produce the same CDR3. The chain employs TRBV7-9 and TRBJ2-1, with 7 bases identical to TRBD2. This CDR3 region has 15 residues. V lost 2 bases, J lost 5 bases, and 6 bases stayed unmatched. The V gene's germline CDR1 is SEHNR and CDR2 FQNEAQ (reference sequence). In DNA form, the CDR3 reads TGTGCCAGCAGCTTATCTAGCGGAAGAAACAATGAGCAGTTCTTC. This sequence encodes CASSLSSGRNNEQFF.

The rearrangement joins TRBV7-9 to TRBJ2-7, with D maybe TRBD1 (6 bases). Germline loops: CDR1 SEHNR, CDR2 FQNEAQ (reference sequence). CDR3 length: 14 residues. The V end lost 2 bases, the J end lost 2 bases, and 10 bases lay between the germline ends. The CDR3 protein is CASSLPGTPYEQYF. As DNA, the CDR3 is TGTGCCAGCAGCTTACCCGGGACACCCTACGAGCAGTACTTC.

V and J are TRBV6-1 and TRBJ2-7; the match to TRBD2 covers 8 bases. V was clipped by 1 base and J by 7 bases; unmatched bases: 12. The CDR3 spans 16 residues. Per the germline V gene, CDR1 is MNHNS and CDR2 is SASEGT. Here the CDR3 reads CASSEGAGDPGVEQYF. CDR3 bases: TGTGCCAGCAGTGAAGGAGCGGGGGACCCGGGGGTTGAGCAGTACTTC.

For the CDR3, the DNA is TGTGCCAGCAGTTTATCTCGGACAGGGGGCCTCTATGGCTACACCTTC. Protein: CASSLSRTGGLYGYTF. The V gene is TRBV28, the J gene TRBJ1-2, with TRBD1 matching 11 bases. The V segment lost 1 base and the J segment 4 bases; nucleotides outside the gene matches: 5. CDR1 MDHEN and CDR2 SYDVKM come from the germline V gene. The CDR3 consists of 16 residues.

V is TRBV28 and J is TRBJ2-1; weak D call: TRBD1 (7 bases). The CDR3 runs to 18 residues. The germline V and J ends were trimmed by 2 bases and 0 bases, with 17 bases remaining between them. Germline values: CDR1 MDHEN, CDR2 SYDVKM. The CDR3 bases are TGTGCCAGCAGTTTAGGGGGAGGCAGGGGGAGCTCCTACAATGAGCAGTTCTTC. This codes for CASSLGGGRGSSYNEQFF.